In this sample, the clone carrying this T cell receptor beta chain turned up once. Its specificity is not known. These data originate in a study of OX40 agonist ivuxolimab in advanced cancers. At the level of the study: Antecedent anti-PD-1, anti-PD-L1 or anti-CTLA-4 therapy was permissible, with roughly 40% having received some. Findings of the study overall: Averaged across samples, CD8+ T cells carried more expanded clones than CD4+ did.

The germline V gene has CDR1 PRHDT and CDR2 FYEKMQ (reference sequence). V was cut by 1 base and J by 1 base, with 15 bases left in between. This CDR3 is built from 17 residues. This table comes from immunoSEQ multiplex PCR, and its TCRdb copy is limited to in-frame clones, with some not included. Of tens of thousands of clones listed, about 87% were seen once; the top ten hold more than 0.35%. The origin of this receptor is an adult with an advanced solid tumor such as melanoma, head and neck, liver or kidney cancer. The V gene is TRBV13, the J gene TRBJ2-3; D may be TRBD2 (6 bases). This specimen was CD4+ or CD8+ T cells sorted from blood, taken in a trial of the OX40 agonist ivuxolimab. The CDR3 coding sequence is TGTGCCAGCAGCTTAGCGGGGGTGGGGGACCGCACAGATACGCAGTATTTT. It encodes CASSLAGVGDRTDTQYF.